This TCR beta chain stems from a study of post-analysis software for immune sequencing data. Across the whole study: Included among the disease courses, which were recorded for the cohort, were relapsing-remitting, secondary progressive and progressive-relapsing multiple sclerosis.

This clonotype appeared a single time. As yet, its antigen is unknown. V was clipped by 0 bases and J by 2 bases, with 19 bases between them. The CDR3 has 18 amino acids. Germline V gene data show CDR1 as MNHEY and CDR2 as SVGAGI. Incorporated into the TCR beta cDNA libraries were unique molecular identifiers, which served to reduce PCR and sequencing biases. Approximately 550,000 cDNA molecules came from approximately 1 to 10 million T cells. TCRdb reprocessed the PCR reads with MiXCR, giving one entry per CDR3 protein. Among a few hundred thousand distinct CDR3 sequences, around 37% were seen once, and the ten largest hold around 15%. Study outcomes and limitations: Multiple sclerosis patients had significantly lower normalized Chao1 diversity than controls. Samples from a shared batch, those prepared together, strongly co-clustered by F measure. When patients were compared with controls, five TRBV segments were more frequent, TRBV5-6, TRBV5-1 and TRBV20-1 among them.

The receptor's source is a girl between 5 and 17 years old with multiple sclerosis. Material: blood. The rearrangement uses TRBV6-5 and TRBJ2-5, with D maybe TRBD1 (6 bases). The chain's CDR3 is CASSYSPGGQGIQETQYF. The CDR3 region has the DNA TGTGCCAGCAGTTACTCTCCGGGTGGGCAGGGGATACAAGAGACCCAGTACTTC.